Included here is one T cell receptor beta chain sequence, with context. Participant-reported clinical history was the basis for cohort assignment. Per the germline V gene, CDR1 is MDHEN and CDR2 is SYDVKM. V was trimmed by 8 bases and J by 11 bases, leaving 19 bases between them. This CDR3 has 13 residues. The assay was immunoSEQ multiplex PCR, and TCRdb's table has in-frame clones only and misses some. The table records 130,000 or so clones, about 80% of them present only once. This entry belongs to a study of blood T cell repertoires in COVID-19. On the study more broadly: The United States, Italy and Spain provided the acute and convalescent COVID-19 samples.

The sequence was obtained from a man aged 35-49 years with acute COVID-19. Sequenced: PBMCs or T cells enriched from blood (not recorded which). The V gene is TRBV28, the J gene TRBJ1-5; D is uncertain. The CDR3 DNA reads TGTGCCAGCTGGGTTCGGGTTTCGGGGACCCAGCATTTT. This codes for CASWVRVSGTQHF.